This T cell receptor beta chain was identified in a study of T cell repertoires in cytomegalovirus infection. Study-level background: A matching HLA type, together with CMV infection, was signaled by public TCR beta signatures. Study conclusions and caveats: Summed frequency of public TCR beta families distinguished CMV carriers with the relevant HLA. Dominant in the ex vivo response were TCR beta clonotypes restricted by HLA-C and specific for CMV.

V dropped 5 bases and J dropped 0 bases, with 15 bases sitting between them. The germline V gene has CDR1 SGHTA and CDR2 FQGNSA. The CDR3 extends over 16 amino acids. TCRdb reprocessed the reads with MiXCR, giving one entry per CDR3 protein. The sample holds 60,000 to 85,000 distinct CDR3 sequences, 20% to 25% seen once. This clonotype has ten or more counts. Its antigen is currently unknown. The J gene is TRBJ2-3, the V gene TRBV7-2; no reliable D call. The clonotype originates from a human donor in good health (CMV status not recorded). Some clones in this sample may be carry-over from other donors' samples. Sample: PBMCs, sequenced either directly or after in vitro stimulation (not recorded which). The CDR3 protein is CASSPPRRKSTDTQYF. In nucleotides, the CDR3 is TGTGCCAGCAGCCCCCCAAGGAGAAAAAGCACAGATACGCAGTATTTT.